The clone carrying this T cell receptor beta chain was seen more than once but under ten times. The data stem from a study of T cell repertoires in cytomegalovirus infection. The CDR3 length is 15 residues. Trimming removed 3 bases at V and 7 bases at J, with 19 bases between. TCRdb re-called the reads through MiXCR, storing one row per CDR3 protein. This sample has 250,000 or so distinct CDR3 sequences, with 10% to 15% found just once. This sequence was found in a human donor in good health (CMV status not recorded). Some clones in this sample may be carry-over from other donors' samples. The sample comprised PBMCs. This chain joins TRBV12-3 or TRBV12-4 and TRBJ2-7; the D call may be TRBD1 or TRBD2 (6 bases each). CDR3 sequence reads: CASSLRDTPVREQYF. Here the CDR3 DNA reads TGTGCCAGCAGTTTGCGGGACACCCCGGTTAGGGAGCAGTACTTC.